What follows are 29 T cell receptor beta chains derived from one specimen sequenced in a study of spatial heterogeneity in lung cancer. Study findings and constraints: Tumors with more nonsynonymous mutations had more expanded intratumoral alpha and beta TCRs.

The antigens of these receptors remain unknown. TCRdb re-called the 5' RACE reads with MiXCR, one entry per CDR3 protein. The sample has thousands of distinct CDR3 sequences, over 12% seen once. Time point meaning: sample taken at primary tumor resection. Specimen: lung tumor tissue, collected at surgery. These receptors originate from a male donor with early-stage non-small cell lung cancer.

This clonotype has a handful of counts. With the library built for alpha chains, this beta chain is off target and its frequency is not meaningful. V usage is TRBV7-3 and J usage is TRBJ2-7; the D gene could be TRBD1 or TRBD2 (5 bases each). With 2 bases removed from V and 7 bases from J, the gap between germline ends came to 21 bases. Germline CDR1 is SGHTA and CDR2 is FQGTGA. The CDR3 totals 16 residues. The CDR3 DNA reads TGTGCCAGCAGCTTAGACGGGACCAGCTGGCTGCGGGAGCAGTACTTC. This codes for CASSLDGTSWLREQYF.

About this clonotype itself: A library made for alpha chains picked up this beta chain off target, so its size means little. V and J are TRBV5-4 and TRBJ2-7; 9 bases match TRBD2. V was pared by 0 bases and J by 0 bases, with 4 bases of the junction left unmatched. The CDR3 has 16 residues. CDR1 is SGHNT and CDR2 is YYREEE in the germline V gene (reference sequence). The CDR3 nucleotides read TGTGCCAGCAGCTTGGGCGGGAGGGCCAGCTCCTACGAGCAGTACTTC. This sequence encodes CASSLGGRASSYEQYF.

By sample fraction, this clonotype is medium-sized. In a library made to pick up alpha chains, this beta chain is a stray read with a size that means little. The chain joins TRBV18 to TRBJ2-4; unclear D gene. The CDR3 length is 13 residues. Germline CDR1 reads KGHSH; CDR2 reads LQKENI. V was pared by 2 bases and J by 6 bases, with 8 bases between. CDR3 residues: CASSPGLGNIQYF. In DNA, the CDR3 is TGTGCCAGCTCACCAGGTTTAGGAAACATTCAGTACTTC.

This clonotype was detected many times. A library prepared for alpha chains yielded this beta chain as an off-target read; its size is of little meaning. V and J are TRBV28 and TRBJ2-1; 12 bases agree with TRBD2. With 5 bases clipped from V and 0 bases from J, the junction kept 5 bases outside the gene matches. The germline gives CDR1 MDHEN, CDR2 SYDVKM. The CDR3 is made up of 17 amino acids. The CDR3 region is CASSLSTSGSSYNEQFF. Here the CDR3 DNA reads TGTGCCAGCAGTCTCTCGACTAGCGGGAGCTCCTACAATGAGCAGTTCTTC.

Relative to its sample, this clonotype is medium-sized. Since the library was made to target alpha chains, this beta chain is a stray read and its abundance is not meaningful. This chain links TRBV7-2 with TRBJ2-3, with a possible D match to TRBD1 (5 bases). The germline V and J ends were trimmed by 3 bases and 5 bases, with 9 bases remaining between them. The germline V gene has CDR1 SGHTA and CDR2 FQGNSA. CDR3 size: 13 residues. The CDR3 protein is CASSFSRGDTQYF. CDR3 sequence (DNA): TGTGCCAGCAGCTTCTCTAGGGGAGATACGCAGTATTTT.

This clonotype was counted only a few times. This beta chain is an unintended read in a library built for alpha chains; its size means little. J is TRBJ2-7 and V is TRBV4-3, with D perhaps matching TRBD1 (5 bases). V was pared by 0 bases and J by 8 bases, with 8 bases between. Looked up from germline, CDR1 is LGHNA and CDR2 is YSLEER. The CDR3 contains 12 residues. The CDR3 protein is CASSQDRVQQYF. CDR3 coding DNA: TGCGCCAGCAGCCAAGACAGGGTCCAGCAGTACTTC.

Comment on this clonotype: This beta chain was picked up by a library intended for alpha chains and is off target, so its count carries little meaning. The chain carries TRBV7-2 and TRBJ2-3; TRBD2 might be the D (5 bases). There are 14 residues in the CDR3. Trimming removed 4 bases from V and 4 bases from J, with 12 bases in between. In germline, CDR1 is SGHTA, CDR2 FQGNSA. CDR3 nucleotides: TGTGCCAGCAGCTCGGGGTCATCCTCAGATACGCAGTATTTT. It specifies CASSSGSSSDTQYF.

A remark on this clonotype: A much more abundant neighbour one base away suggests this may be a read error. This beta chain is an off-target read within a library intended for alpha chains, so its frequency means little. V usage is TRBV12-3 or TRBV12-4 and J usage is TRBJ1-1; D ambiguous. This CDR3 is 13 amino acids long. The CDR3 region is CANSLGANTEAFF. DNA for the CDR3: TGTGCCAACAGTTTGGGAGCCAACACTGAAGCTTTCTTT.

This clonotype counts as medium-sized. The library was built for alpha chains, so this beta chain is an off-target read and its size means little. The chain carries TRBV11-2 and TRBJ2-5; D uncertain. CDR1 SGHAT and CDR2 FQNNGV come from the germline V gene. This CDR3 region has 15 residues. Trimming took 1 base from V and 5 from J, leaving 14 bases between them. The CDR3 DNA sequence: TGTGCCAGCAGCTTAGTCATGTACGAATTGGAGACCCAGTACTTC. Translation: CASSLVMYELETQYF.

Within the sample, this clonotype is medium-sized. Found in a library prepared for alpha chains, this beta chain is an off-target read, and its abundance has little meaning. The chain joins TRBV5-4 to TRBJ1-1, with a tentative D call TRBD1 (5 bases). Between the trimmed V and J ends, which lost 1 base and 4 bases, there was a span of 14 bases. Germline V gives CDR1 SGHNT, CDR2 YYREEE (reference sequence). This CDR3 is 15 amino acids long. CDR3 sequence: CASSLSGSGPTEAFF. The CDR3 region has the DNA TGTGCCAGCAGCTTGTCGGGTTCGGGACCCACTGAAGCTTTCTTT.

By its share, this clonotype is medium-sized. Within a library made for alpha chains, this beta chain is off target, and its count is uninformative. This sequence joins TRBV7-2 and TRBJ2-1, with D unclear. The germline V gene encodes CDR1 SGHTA and CDR2 FQGNSA. V was clipped by 3 bases and J by 4 bases, with 10 bases between them. The CDR3 runs to 14 residues. The CDR3 is CASSFAASYNEQFF. CDR3 sequence (DNA): TGTGCCAGCAGCTTTGCGGCCAGTTACAATGAGCAGTTCTTC.

Many counts were recorded for this clonotype. Because the library targeted alpha chains, this beta chain is an off-target read whose size means little. This chain connects TRBV4-1 to TRBJ2-1, with TRBD2 as a possible D gene (6 bases). Germline V gene data show CDR1 as MGHRA and CDR2 as YSYEKL. The CDR3 has 17 amino acids. The V end lost 1 base, the J end lost 3 bases, and 16 bases lay between the germline ends. CDR3 residues: CASSQVAAGSIYNEQFF. For the CDR3, the DNA is TGCGCCAGCAGCCAAGTAGCGGCGGGGTCTATCTACAATGAGCAGTTCTTC.

On this clonotype itself: This beta chain slipped into a library made for alpha chains as a stray read, so its size is not meaningful. The J gene is TRBJ1-2, the V gene TRBV20-1; TRBD1 aligns across 7 bases. The germline V gene has CDR1 DFQATT and CDR2 SNEGSKA (reference sequence). This CDR3 comprises 17 residues. Losses at the gene ends were 1 base for V and 0 bases for J; bases not matched to a gene: 11. CDR3 loop: CSARAPFGQGANYGYTF. The CDR3 region has the DNA TGCAGTGCTAGAGCCCCCTTCGGGCAGGGGGCTAACTATGGCTACACCTTC.

This clonotype was found many times. Within a library made for alpha chains, this beta chain is off target, and its count is uninformative. This chain uses TRBV27 with TRBJ2-3; no clear D. CDR3 length: 15 residues. V gave up 9 bases and J gave up 1 base, with 17 bases separating them. Germline V lookup: CDR1 MNHEY, CDR2 SMNVEV (reference sequence). CDR3 coding DNA: TGTGCCAGTTCGTCCGTTACCTTGGGCACAGATACGCAGTATTTT. Encoded protein: CASSSVTLGTDTQYF.

This clonotype showed up many times. This beta chain turned up in a library designed for alpha chains; as an off-target read, its abundance says little. The rearrangement links TRBV19 to TRBJ1-5; TRBD1 aligns across 7 bases. V shed 4 bases, J shed 8 bases, and the junction held 8 bases outside the gene matches. This CDR3 spans 14 amino acids. Germline V lookup: CDR1 LNHDA, CDR2 SQIVND (reference sequence). The CDR3 reads CASSKQGVGEPQHF. The CDR3 DNA is TGTGCCAGTAGTAAGCAGGGGGTTGGCGAGCCCCAGCATTTT.

In regard to this clonotype: This beta chain is a stray sequence in a library constructed for alpha chains; its clone size is not meaningful. The chain links TRBV28 to TRBJ2-4; D may be TRBD2 (6 bases). V shed 2 bases and J shed 0 bases, with 11 bases lying between them. The CDR3 loop spans 16 amino acids. Germline-derived CDR1 and CDR2 are MDHEN and SYDVKM. The CDR3, as DNA: TGTGCCAGCAGTTTAACGGGGGTTGAAGCCAAAAACATTCAGTACTTC. Amino acids: CASSLTGVEAKNIQYF.

Details on this clonotype: A library prepared for alpha chains yielded this beta chain as an off-target read; its size is of little meaning. The chain carries TRBV11-2 and TRBJ2-3; the match to TRBD2 covers 9 bases. The CDR3 extends over 16 amino acids. CDR1 is SGHAT, CDR2 FQNNGV, per germline. The V segment lost 0 bases and the J segment 6 bases; nucleotides outside the gene matches: 7. The CDR3 sequence is CASSLDSGGVGDTQYF. The CDR3 bases are TGTGCCAGCAGCTTAGATAGCGGGGGTGTCGGGGATACGCAGTATTTT. Combining the CDR3 with reference TRBV11-2 and TRBJ2-3 gives the whole variable domain EAGVAQSPRYKIIEKRQSVAFWCNPISGHATLYWYQQILGQGPKLLIQFQNNGVVDDSQLPKDRFSAERLKGVDSTLKIQPAKLEDSAVYLCASSLDSGGVGDTQYFGPGTRLTVL.

Comment on this clonotype: A library prepared for alpha chains yielded this beta chain as an off-target read; its size is of little meaning. The rearrangement joins TRBV10-3 to TRBJ2-1; 9 nucleotides agree with TRBD1. V shed 4 bases and J 14 bases; nucleotides not matched to a gene: 6. CDR3 length equals 12 residues. Germline lookup yields CDR1 ENHRY and CDR2 SYGVKD. The CDR3 spells CAISAGQGGEFF. CDR3 nucleotides: TGTGCCATCAGTGCGGGACAGGGTGGGGAGTTCTTC.

This clonotype is classed as medium-sized. This beta chain turned up in a library designed for alpha chains; as an off-target read, its abundance says little. This chain joins TRBV27 and TRBJ2-7, with 7 nucleotides matching TRBD2. Germline values: CDR1 MNHEY, CDR2 SMNVEV (reference sequence). CDR3 length equals 14 residues. Germline trimming cut 2 bases from V and 7 bases from J; bases unmatched to any gene: 8. CDR3 residues: CASSLPSGGGEQYF. CDR3 in DNA: TGTGCCAGCAGTTTACCTAGCGGAGGCGGGGAGCAGTACTTC.

By share, this clonotype counts as medium-sized (0.01 to 0.1%). In a library made to pick up alpha chains, this beta chain is a stray read with a size that means little. This rearrangement joins TRBV6-2 or TRBV6-3 to TRBJ1-2; no clear D. The CDR3 length is 12 residues. Trimming shortened V by 8 bases and J by 4 bases, and 11 bases separated the two germline ends. CDR1 MNHEY and CDR2 SVGEGT come from the germline V gene. The CDR3 protein is CASRTTIYGYTF. The CDR3 bases are TGTGCCAGCCGGACGACTATCTATGGCTACACCTTC.

Many counts were recorded for this clonotype. Little can be read into the size of this beta chain, an off-target read in a library designed for alpha chains. V usage is TRBV29-1 and J usage is TRBJ1-1; D not certain. Germline V gene data show CDR1 as SQVTM and CDR2 as ANQGSEA. This CDR3 has 13 residues. V lost 0 bases and J 0 bases, leaving 5 bases between the germline ends. CDR3 residues: CSVEESMNTEAFF. CDR3 nucleotides: TGCAGCGTTGAAGAGAGCATGAACACTGAAGCTTTCTTT.

This clonotype is medium-sized in the sample. Found in a library prepared for alpha chains, this beta chain is an off-target read, and its abundance has little meaning. The chain joins TRBV6-5 to TRBJ1-6; D possibly corresponds to TRBD1 (5 bases). The CDR3 is made up of 15 amino acids. Trimming pared 5 bases from V and 9 bases from J, leaving 17 bases between. Germline CDR1 is MNHEY and CDR2 is SVGAGI. CDR3 coding DNA: TGTGCCAGCAGTAACCCCGGGACCGGCGGTTCACCCCTCCACTTT. The encoded protein is CASSNPGTGGSPLHF.

This clonotype was observed many times. A library made for alpha chains picked up this beta chain off target, so its size means little. V usage is TRBV24-1 and J usage is TRBJ2-1; 7 bases agree with TRBD1. Per germline, CDR1 KGHDR and CDR2 SFDVKD. The V gene end was trimmed by 3 bases and the J gene end by 8 bases; junction bases not matched to a gene: 6. CDR3 length equals 14 residues. The CDR3 DNA reads as TGTGCCACCAGTGATGGGTTCGGACAGGATGAGCAGTTCTTC. It is translated as CATSDGFGQDEQFF.

Only one count was recorded for this clonotype. This beta chain appears as a stray read in a library generated for alpha chains; its size is not informative. The chain links TRBV12-3 or TRBV12-4 to TRBJ2-5; either TRBD1 or TRBD2 may fit D (7 bases each). Trimming cost V 1 base and J 5 bases, with 17 bases left between them. CDR3 length equals 16 residues. CDR3 sequence: CASSLVAGGAEETQYF. The DNA for the CDR3 is TGTGCCAGCAGTTTAGTGGCAGGGGGGGCAGAGGAGACCCAGTACTTC.

Many counts were recorded for this clonotype. Within a library made for alpha chains, this beta chain is off target, and its count is uninformative. The chain couples TRBV14 to TRBJ1-3, with D perhaps TRBD1 (5 bases). Germline loops: CDR1 SGHDN, CDR2 FVKESK. Deletions cut 6 bases from V and 9 bases from J, with 18 bases between. The CDR3 runs 14 residues. CDR3 sequence: CASSQTREAITIYF. The CDR3 region has the DNA TGTGCCAGCAGTCAAACCAGGGAGGCGATCACCATATATTTT.

This clonotype showed up many times. The library was designed around alpha chains, so this beta chain is a stray read whose abundance carries little weight. The chain has TRBV9 and TRBJ2-5; the match to TRBD2 covers 9 bases. The CDR3 sequence is 16 residues long. The germline gives CDR1 SGDLS, CDR2 YYNGEE. The J segment lost 5 bases and the V segment lost 1 base, leaving 9 bases of the junction unmatched. The CDR3 protein is CASSVLAGDPMETQYF. The CDR3 nucleotides are TGTGCCAGCAGCGTATTAGCGGGGGACCCAATGGAGACCCAGTACTTC.

To note about this clonotype: This beta chain is a stray sequence in a library constructed for alpha chains; its clone size is not meaningful. This chain links TRBV7-2 with TRBJ2-3; 7 bases match TRBD2. The CDR3 covers 12 residues. The J segment lost 5 bases and the V segment lost 4 bases, leaving 0 bases of the junction unmatched. Germline V gene data show CDR1 as SGHTA and CDR2 as FQGNSA. The CDR3 DNA reads TGTGCCAGCAGCTGGGGGGGAGATACGCAGTATTTT. Translating gives CASSWGGDTQYF.

As concerns this clonotype: Because the library targeted alpha chains, this beta chain is an off-target read whose size means little. The chain combines TRBV6-2 or TRBV6-3 with TRBJ2-5; D is unclear. The CDR3 runs 11 residues. V was clipped by 4 bases and J by 5 bases, with 5 bases between them. Germline lookup yields CDR1 MNHEY and CDR2 SVGEGT. The CDR3 region is CASSSFETQYF. The CDR3 nucleotides read TGTGCCAGCAGTTCATTTGAGACCCAGTACTTC.

This clonotype was observed a few times. A library made for alpha chains picked up this beta chain off target, so its size means little. This rearrangement joins TRBV6-1 to TRBJ1-2; D gene uncertain. The V end was cut by 7 bases, the J end by 7 bases, with 16 bases between. There are 13 residues in the CDR3. Germline CDR1 MNHNS, CDR2 SASEGT. The CDR3 bases are TGTGCCAGCATGAATTCGGGTTACGTTGGCTACACCTTC. Translated: CASMNSGYVGYTF.